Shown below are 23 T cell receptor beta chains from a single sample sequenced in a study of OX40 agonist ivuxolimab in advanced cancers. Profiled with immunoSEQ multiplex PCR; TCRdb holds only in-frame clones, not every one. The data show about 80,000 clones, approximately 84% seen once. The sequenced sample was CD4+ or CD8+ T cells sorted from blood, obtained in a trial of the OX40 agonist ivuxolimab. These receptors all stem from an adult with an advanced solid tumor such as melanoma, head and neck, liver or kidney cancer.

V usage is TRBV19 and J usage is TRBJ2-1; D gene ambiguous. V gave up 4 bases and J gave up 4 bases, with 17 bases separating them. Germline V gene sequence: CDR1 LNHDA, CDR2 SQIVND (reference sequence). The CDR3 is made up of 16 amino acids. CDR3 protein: CASSSPATYSYNEQFF. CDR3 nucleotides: TGTGCCAGTAGTAGTCCGGCTACCTACTCATACAATGAGCAGTTCTTC.

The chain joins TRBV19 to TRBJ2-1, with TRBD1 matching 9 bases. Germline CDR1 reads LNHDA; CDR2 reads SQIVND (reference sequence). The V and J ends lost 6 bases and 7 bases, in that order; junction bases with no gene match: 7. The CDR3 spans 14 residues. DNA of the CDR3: TGTGCCAGTAGGGGGACAGGGTTTGAAAATGAGCAGTTCTTC. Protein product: CASRGTGFENEQFF.

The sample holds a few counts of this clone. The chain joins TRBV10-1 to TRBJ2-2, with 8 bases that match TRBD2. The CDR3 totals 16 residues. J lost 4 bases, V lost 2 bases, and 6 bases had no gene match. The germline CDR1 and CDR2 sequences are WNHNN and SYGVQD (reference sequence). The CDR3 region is CASSEGKRGTTGELFF. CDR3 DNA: TGCGCCAGCAGTGAGGGGAAGCGGGGGACCACCGGGGAGCTGTTTTTT.

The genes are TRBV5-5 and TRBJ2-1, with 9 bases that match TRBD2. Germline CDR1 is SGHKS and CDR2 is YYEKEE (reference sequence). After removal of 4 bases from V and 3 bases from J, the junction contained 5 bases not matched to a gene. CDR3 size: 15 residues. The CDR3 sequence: CASSLSGGLYNEQFF. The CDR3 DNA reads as TGTGCCAGCAGCCTGAGCGGGGGGCTCTACAATGAGCAGTTCTTC. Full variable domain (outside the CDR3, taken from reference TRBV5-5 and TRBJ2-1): DAGVTQSPTHLIKTRGQQVTLRCSPISGHKSVSWYQQVLGQGPQFIFQYYEKEERGRGNFPDRFSARQFPNYSSELNVNALLLGDSALYLCASSLSGGLYNEQFFGPGTRLTVL.

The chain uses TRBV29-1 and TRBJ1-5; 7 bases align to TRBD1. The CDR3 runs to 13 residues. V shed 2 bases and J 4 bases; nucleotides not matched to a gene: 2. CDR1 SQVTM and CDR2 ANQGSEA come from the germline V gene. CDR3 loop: CSVEQGGNQPQHF. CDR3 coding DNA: TGCAGCGTTGAACAGGGGGGAAATCAGCCCCAGCATTTT.

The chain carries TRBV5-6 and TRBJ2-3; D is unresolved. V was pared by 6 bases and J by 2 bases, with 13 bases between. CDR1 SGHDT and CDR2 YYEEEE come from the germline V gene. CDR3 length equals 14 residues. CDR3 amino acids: CASNTQDFTDTQYF. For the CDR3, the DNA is TGTGCCAGCAACACCCAAGACTTCACAGATACGCAGTATTTT.

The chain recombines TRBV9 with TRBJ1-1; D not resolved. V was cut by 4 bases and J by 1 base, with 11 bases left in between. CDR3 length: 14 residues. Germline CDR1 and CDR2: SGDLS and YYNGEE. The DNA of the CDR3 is TGTGCCAGCAGCCGGACGGGAGGGAACACTGAAGCTTTCTTT. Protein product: CASSRTGGNTEAFF.

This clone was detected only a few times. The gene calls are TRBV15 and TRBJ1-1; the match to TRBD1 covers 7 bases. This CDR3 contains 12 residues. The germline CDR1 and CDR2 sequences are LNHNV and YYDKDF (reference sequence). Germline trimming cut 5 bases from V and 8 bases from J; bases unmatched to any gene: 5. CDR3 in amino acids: CATSRHRGEAFF. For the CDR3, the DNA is TGTGCCACCAGCCGCCACAGGGGAGAAGCTTTCTTT.

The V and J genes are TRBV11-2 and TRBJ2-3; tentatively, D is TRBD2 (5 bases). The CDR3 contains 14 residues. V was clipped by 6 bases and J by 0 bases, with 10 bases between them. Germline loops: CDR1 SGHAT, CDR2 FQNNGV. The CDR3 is CASRVLGSTDTQYF. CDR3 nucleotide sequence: TGTGCCAGCAGGGTACTAGGGAGCACAGATACGCAGTATTTT.

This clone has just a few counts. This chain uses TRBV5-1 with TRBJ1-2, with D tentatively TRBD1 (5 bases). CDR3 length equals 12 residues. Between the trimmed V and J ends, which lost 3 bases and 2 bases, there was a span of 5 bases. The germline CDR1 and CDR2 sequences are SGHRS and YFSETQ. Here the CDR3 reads CASSWDNYGYTF. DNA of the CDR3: TGCGCCAGCAGCTGGGACAACTATGGCTACACCTTC.

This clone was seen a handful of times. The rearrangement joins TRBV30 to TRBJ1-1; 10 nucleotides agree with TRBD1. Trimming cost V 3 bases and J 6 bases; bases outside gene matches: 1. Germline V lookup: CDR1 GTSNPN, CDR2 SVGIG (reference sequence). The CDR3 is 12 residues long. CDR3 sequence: CAWSGTGAEAFF. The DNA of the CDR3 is TGTGCCTGGAGCGGGACAGGGGCTGAAGCTTTCTTT.

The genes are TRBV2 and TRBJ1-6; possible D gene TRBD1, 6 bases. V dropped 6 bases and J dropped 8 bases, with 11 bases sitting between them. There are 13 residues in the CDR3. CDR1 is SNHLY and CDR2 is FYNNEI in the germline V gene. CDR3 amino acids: CASSTQGDSPLHF. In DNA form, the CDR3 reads TGTGCCAGCAGCACACAGGGAGATTCACCCCTCCACTTT.

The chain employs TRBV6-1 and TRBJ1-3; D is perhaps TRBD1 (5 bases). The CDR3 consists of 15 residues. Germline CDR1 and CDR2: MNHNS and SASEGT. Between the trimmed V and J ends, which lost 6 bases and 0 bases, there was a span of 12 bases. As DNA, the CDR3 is TGTGCCAGCAGAAGGGACGCGAACTCTGGAAACACCATATATTTT. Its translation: CASRRDANSGNTIYF.

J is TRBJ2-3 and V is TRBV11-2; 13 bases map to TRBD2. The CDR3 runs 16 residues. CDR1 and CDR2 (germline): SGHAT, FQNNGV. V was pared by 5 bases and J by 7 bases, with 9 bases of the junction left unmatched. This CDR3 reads CASSQILAGGPNTQYF. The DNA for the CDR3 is TGTGCCAGCAGCCAGATACTAGCGGGAGGGCCAAATACGCAGTATTTT.

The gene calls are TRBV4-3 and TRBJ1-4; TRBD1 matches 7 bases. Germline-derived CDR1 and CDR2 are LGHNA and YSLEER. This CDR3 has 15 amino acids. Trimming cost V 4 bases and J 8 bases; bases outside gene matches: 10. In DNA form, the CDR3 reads TGCGCCAGCAGCCTTCGGACAGGTATACGGGAAAAACTGTTTTTT. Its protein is CASSLRTGIREKLFF.

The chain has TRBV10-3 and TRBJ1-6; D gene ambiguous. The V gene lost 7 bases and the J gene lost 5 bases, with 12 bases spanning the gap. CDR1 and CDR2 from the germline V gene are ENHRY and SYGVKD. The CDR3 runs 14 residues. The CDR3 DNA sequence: TGTGCCATCAAATCGGGAAGGGATAATTCACCCCTCCACTTT. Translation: CAIKSGRDNSPLHF.

The CDR3 protein is CASSVRHIGENTEAFF. As DNA, the CDR3 is TGTGCCAGCAGCGTGCGACACATAGGGGAAAACACTGAAGCTTTCTTT. The chain has TRBV13 and TRBJ1-1, with D possibly matching TRBD1 (5 bases). There are 16 residues in the CDR3. CDR1 PRHDT and CDR2 FYEKMQ come from the germline V gene (reference sequence). With 5 bases removed from V and 2 bases from J, the gap between germline ends came to 18 bases. Full variable domain (rest looked up from reference TRBV13 and TRBJ1-1): AAGVIQSPRHLIKEKRETATLKCYPIPRHDTVYWYQQGPGQDPQFLISFYEKMQSDKGSIPDRFSAQQFSDYHSELNMSSLELGDSALYFCASSVRHIGENTEAFFGQGTRLTVV.

The chain's CDR3 is CAWSSGGQRPDTQYF. The CDR3 region has the DNA TGTGCCTGGAGTTCAGGCGGACAGCGGCCAGATACGCAGTATTTT. The gene calls are TRBV30 and TRBJ2-3, with D perhaps TRBD1 (6 bases). V was cut by 2 bases and J by 4 bases, with 16 bases left in between. The CDR3 runs 15 residues. CDR1 and CDR2 (germline): GTSNPN, SVGIG (reference sequence).

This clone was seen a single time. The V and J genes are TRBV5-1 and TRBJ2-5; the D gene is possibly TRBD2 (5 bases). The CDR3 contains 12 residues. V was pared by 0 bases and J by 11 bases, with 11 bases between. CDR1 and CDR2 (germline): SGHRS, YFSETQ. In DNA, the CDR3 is TGCGCCAGCAGCTTGGGGGATTGGGAGCAGTACTTC. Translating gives CASSLGDWEQYF.

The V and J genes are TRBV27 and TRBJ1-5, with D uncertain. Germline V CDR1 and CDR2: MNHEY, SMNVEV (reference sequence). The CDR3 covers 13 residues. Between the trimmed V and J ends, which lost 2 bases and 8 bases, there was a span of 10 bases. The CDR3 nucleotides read TGTGCCAGCAGTTTAGCCAACATGGAGCCCCAGCATTTT. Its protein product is CASSLANMEPQHF.

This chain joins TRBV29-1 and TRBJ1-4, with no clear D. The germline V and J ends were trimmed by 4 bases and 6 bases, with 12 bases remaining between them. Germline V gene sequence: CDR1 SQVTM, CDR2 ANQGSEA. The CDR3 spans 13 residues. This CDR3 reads CSVGATTYEKLFF. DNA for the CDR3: TGCAGCGTTGGGGCAACTACTTATGAAAAACTGTTTTTT.

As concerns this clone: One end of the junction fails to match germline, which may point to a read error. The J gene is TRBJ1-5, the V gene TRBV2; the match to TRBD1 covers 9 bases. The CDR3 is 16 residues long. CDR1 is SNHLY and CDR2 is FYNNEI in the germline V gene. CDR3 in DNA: TGTGCCAGCAGGTCTACAGGGGGCTATAGCGATCAGCCCCAGCATTTT. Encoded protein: CASRSTGGYSDQPQHF.

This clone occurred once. The CDR3 DNA reads as TGTGCCAGCAGCTTAGCGTCGACTAGCGGACAAGAGACCCAGTACTTC. Protein sequence: CASSLASTSGQETQYF. This chain connects TRBV7-2 to TRBJ2-5; 9 bases agree with TRBD2. Germline CDR1 is SGHTA and CDR2 is FQGNSA. J was trimmed by 2 bases and V by 0 bases; bases with no gene match: 4. This CDR3 comprises 16 residues. The full variable domain, its missing parts supplied by reference TRBV7-2 and TRBJ2-5, is GAGVSQSPSNKVTEKGKDVELRCDPISGHTALYWYRQSLGQGLEFLIYFQGNSAPDKSGLPSDRFSAERTGGSVSTLTIQRTQQEDSAVYLCASSLASTSGQETQYFGPGTRLLVL.